These 18 T cell receptor beta chains were sequenced from one sample in a study of T-cell memory formation after mild COVID-19. TCRdb re-called the 5' RACE reads with MiXCR, one entry per CDR3 protein. The table has over 500,000 distinct CDR3 sequences, approximately 15% seen once; the top ten hold about 8.6%. Sequencing used PBMCs or a T cell subset sorted from them (not recorded which). All receptors derive from an adult woman who had mild COVID-19 (a few samples of this study predate the infection). Cell type and time point are not known.

This clonotype showed up just a few times. The chain is built from TRBV15 and TRBJ2-5; D is perhaps TRBD2 (5 bases). CDR3 size: 15 residues. Trimming removed 3 bases at V and 2 bases at J, with 13 bases between. CDR1 is LNHNV, CDR2 YYDKDF, per germline (reference sequence). The CDR3 bases are TGTGCCACCAGCAGTCGGGTCCCGGGGCAAGAGACCCAGTACTTC. Translating gives CATSSRVPGQETQYF.

In its sample, this clonotype was seen a few times. The gene calls are TRBV27 and TRBJ1-1; D not resolved. Looked up from germline, CDR1 is MNHEY and CDR2 is SMNVEV (reference sequence). The CDR3 is 13 residues long. V was pared by 8 bases and J by 0 bases, with 10 bases between. The CDR3 spells CASWRAMNTEAFF. DNA for the CDR3: TGTGCCAGCTGGAGGGCCATGAACACTGAAGCTTTCTTT.

Of note for this clonotype: The germline gene is not matched at one end of the junction; a read error may be the cause. The V call is TRBV5-1, the J call TRBJ2-7; D gene uncertain. Per germline, CDR1 SGHRS and CDR2 YFSETQ. This CDR3 has 14 amino acids. The CDR3, as DNA: TGCGCCAGCAGATTGGCTAGGGTTGCCTACGAGCAGTACTTC. Translating gives CASRLARVAYEQYF.

In DNA, the CDR3 is TGCAGCGTTCCAGGGGGGGGTGAGCAGTTCTTC. It is translated as CSVPGGGEQFF. V and J are TRBV29-1 and TRBJ2-1; D may correspond to TRBD1 or TRBD2 (7 bases each). Germline V lookup: CDR1 SQVTM, CDR2 ANQGSEA. CDR3 length: 11 amino acids. V dropped 5 bases and J dropped 9 bases, with 11 bases sitting between them.

The rearrangement joins TRBV6-2 or TRBV6-3 to TRBJ2-5; D is perhaps TRBD1 (8 bases). Germline assignment: CDR1 MNHEY and CDR2 SVGEGT. V was clipped by 5 bases and J by 5 bases, with 15 bases between them. CDR3 length: 14 amino acids. The CDR3 loop is CASSRQGRDETQYF. CDR3 nucleotides: TGTGCCAGCAGTCGACAGGGGAGGGACGAGACCCAGTACTTC.

The chain couples TRBV20-1 to TRBJ2-7; D is undetermined. The CDR3 extends over 13 amino acids. V lost 6 bases, J lost 2 bases, and 14 bases lay in between. Germline V gene sequence: CDR1 DFQATT, CDR2 SNEGSKA (reference sequence). The CDR3 loop is CSAQTGAAYEQYF. The CDR3 DNA reads TGCAGTGCCCAAACCGGCGCCGCCTACGAGCAGTACTTC.

The genes are TRBV11-2 and TRBJ2-3; D unclear. V dropped 4 bases and J dropped 4 bases, with 12 bases sitting between them. The V gene's germline CDR1 is SGHAT and CDR2 FQNNGV. The CDR3 has 14 residues. The CDR3 DNA reads as TGTGCCAGCAGCTATGAGTGGTTGGCAGATACGCAGTATTTT. Encoded protein: CASSYEWLADTQYF.

The chain uses TRBV24-1 and TRBJ1-5; 8 positions agree with TRBD1. The junction had 4 bases not matched to a gene; V was cut back by 3 bases and J by 4 bases. The CDR3 loop spans 15 amino acids. CDR1 is KGHDR and CDR2 is SFDVKD in the germline V gene. This chain's CDR3 is CATSDPDRVNQPQHF. The CDR3 nucleotides are TGTGCCACCAGTGATCCGGACAGGGTAAATCAGCCCCAGCATTTT.

Only a few counts were recorded for this clonotype. This chain links TRBV7-6 with TRBJ2-3, with a possible D match to TRBD1 (5 bases). The CDR3 totals 15 residues. Per germline, CDR1 SGHVS and CDR2 FNYEAQ. Trimming removed 1 base at V and 1 base at J, with 9 bases between. The CDR3 DNA reads as TGTGCCAGCAGCTTAGTAATAGGGGGCACAGATACGCAGTATTTT. It yields the protein CASSLVIGGTDTQYF. The complete variable domain, with remaining parts taken from reference TRBV7-6 and TRBJ2-3, reads GAGVSQSPRYKVTKRGQDVALRCDPISGHVSLYWYRQALGQGPEFLTYFNYEAQQDKSGLPNDRFSAERPEGSISTLTIQRTEQRDSAMYRCASSLVIGGTDTQYFGPGTRLTVL.

J is TRBJ2-1 and V is TRBV14; 14 bases match TRBD2. J lost 9 bases, V lost 1 base, and 2 bases had no gene match. The CDR3 contains 15 residues. CDR1 and CDR2 from the germline V gene are SGHDN and FVKESK. The CDR3 DNA follows: TGTGCCAGCAGCCAAGGACTAGCGGGAGGGGGTGAGCAGTTCTTC. Translated, it gives CASSQGLAGGGEQFF. Full variable domain (remainder filled in from reference TRBV14 and TRBJ2-1): EAGVTQFPSHSVIEKGQTVTLRCDPISGHDNLYWYRRVMGKEIKFLLHFVKESKQDESGMPNNRFLAERTGGTYSTLKVQPAELEDSGVYFCASSQGLAGGGEQFFGPGTRLTVL.

There are a few counts of this clonotype. The chain has TRBV2 and TRBJ2-6; 10 bases fit TRBD1. This CDR3 has 15 residues. The germline V gene encodes CDR1 SNHLY and CDR2 FYNNEI. The V segment lost 10 bases and the J segment 0 bases; nucleotides outside the gene matches: 3. In nucleotides, the CDR3 is TGTGCCACCGGGACAGGGGTCTCTGGGGCCAACGTCCTGACTTTC. Amino acids: CATGTGVSGANVLTF.

The rearrangement joins TRBV18 to TRBJ2-1; D call uncertain. With 3 bases removed from V and 9 bases from J, the gap between germline ends came to 18 bases. Looked up from germline, CDR1 is KGHSH and CDR2 is LQKENI. The CDR3 is 15 residues long. The CDR3 nucleotides are TGTGCCAGCTCACCTACAACCGGCGGTATGAGTGAGCAGTTCTTC. This encodes CASSPTTGGMSEQFF.

This clonotype was observed a handful of times. The chain combines TRBV15 with TRBJ2-5; TRBD2 might be the D (6 bases). The CDR3 totals 13 residues. Germline CDR1 reads LNHNV; CDR2 reads YYDKDF (reference sequence). V was cut by 0 bases and J by 5 bases, with 7 bases left in between. CDR3 DNA: TGTGCCACCAGCAGAGATCGGGGGGAGACCCAGTACTTC. Protein sequence: CATSRDRGETQYF.

This clonotype was counted between two and nine times. This chain joins TRBV12-3 or TRBV12-4 and TRBJ1-5; 7 positions agree with TRBD1. This CDR3 spans 16 amino acids. The J segment lost 0 bases and the V segment lost 4 bases, leaving 6 bases of the junction unmatched. Here the CDR3 reads CASSSYRGNSNQPQHF. Here the CDR3 DNA reads TGTGCCAGCAGTTCCTACAGGGGTAATAGCAATCAGCCCCAGCATTTT.

In its sample, this clonotype was seen many times. The CDR3 reads CASSLRQGNYGYTF. The CDR3 DNA is TGCGCCAGCAGCCTGAGACAGGGGAACTATGGCTACACCTTC. The chain has TRBV5-1 and TRBJ1-2, with TRBD1 matching 8 bases. In germline, CDR1 is SGHRS, CDR2 YFSETQ. The junction had 4 bases not matched to a gene; V was cut back by 4 bases and J by 2 bases. The CDR3 spans 14 residues.

This clonotype was observed many times. This chain uses TRBV5-1 with TRBJ2-5, with D tentatively TRBD2 (6 bases). V gave up 5 bases and J gave up 1 base, with 9 bases separating them. This CDR3 is built from 13 residues. CDR1 and CDR2 from the germline V gene are SGHRS and YFSETQ. The CDR3 spells CASRSGLQETQYF. The CDR3 DNA reads TGCGCCAGCAGATCGGGACTCCAAGAGACCCAGTACTTC.

The V gene is TRBV5-1, the J gene TRBJ2-7; 14 nucleotides line up with TRBD2. This CDR3 has 20 residues. V lost 8 bases and J lost 3; bases outside the gene matches: 22. CDR1 and CDR2 (germline): SGHRS, YFSETQ. This chain's CDR3 is CASLPAPPGLAGGSYYEQYF. DNA of the CDR3: TGCGCCAGTCTCCCTGCCCCCCCCGGACTAGCGGGAGGATCCTACTACGAGCAGTACTTC.

This clonotype was seen only a few times. This chain links TRBV7-9 with TRBJ2-1; D gene ambiguous. With 5 bases removed from V and 6 bases from J, the gap between germline ends came to 11 bases. This CDR3 is 13 amino acids long. The germline V gene has CDR1 SEHNR and CDR2 FQNEAQ (reference sequence). In nucleotides, the CDR3 is TGTGCCAGCAGCCAAATTCCAATCAATGAGCAGTTCTTC. Translating it yields CASSQIPINEQFF.